A single sample is the source of the 27 T cell receptor beta chains below, sequenced in a study of blood T cells in healthy people across ages. A second PCR, run for about 7 to 11 cycles, used a sample-barcoded 5' primer plus a J-beta primer mix. TCRdb analysed the 5' RACE reads with MiXCR anew, one entry per CDR3 protein. This sample has some 920,000 distinct CDR3 sequences, with just over 50% found just once. Material: blood. The receptors shown here come from a woman in her sixties in good health.

The rearrangement joins TRBV20-1 to TRBJ2-1; 8 nucleotides match TRBD2. The V gene's germline CDR1 is DFQATT and CDR2 SNEGSKA (reference sequence). This CDR3 is 13 amino acids long. J lost 9 bases, V lost 1 base, and 5 bases had no gene match. CDR3 bases: TGCAGTGCTAGAGCCCAGCGGGAGTTTGAGCAGTTCTTC. This gives the protein CSARAQREFEQFF.

This clonotype was seen only once. At one end the junction does not follow the germline gene, possibly because of a read error. V is TRBV7-3 and J is TRBJ2-1; 7 bases line up with TRBD2. The germline V gene encodes CDR1 SGHTA and CDR2 FQGTGA. The CDR3 has 18 amino acids. CDR3 in DNA: TGTGCCAGCAGCTTAGTTGCGGGAGTTGTGGGCTCCTACAATGAGCGGTTCTTC. Translated: CASSLVAGVVGSYNERFF.

The chain couples TRBV7-9 to TRBJ2-4; D is uncertain. The CDR3 extends over 14 amino acids. Germline CDR1 and CDR2: SEHNR and FQNEAQ (reference sequence). V gave up 5 bases and J gave up 13 bases, with 21 bases separating them. CDR3 coding DNA: TGTGCCAGCAGCCTCCGGACGAATGGGAATGAGCAGTACTTC. Its protein is CASSLRTNGNEQYF.

This clonotype showed up just a few times. The gene calls are TRBV28 and TRBJ2-6, with unresolved D. V lost 5 bases, J lost 3 bases, and 14 bases lay in between. Germline CDR1 is MDHEN and CDR2 is SYDVKM. This CDR3 has 16 amino acids. The CDR3 region is CASSQAASYGANVLTF. The DNA for the CDR3 is TGTGCCAGCAGTCAGGCAGCTTCCTATGGGGCCAACGTCCTGACTTTC.

Regarding this clonotype: A much larger clone differs by one base, so this may be a read error. The chain couples TRBV29-1 to TRBJ2-1; D is perhaps TRBD1 (6 bases). Trimming left V 3 bases short and J 12 bases short, with 18 bases between. This CDR3 region has 13 residues. Germline CDR1 is SQVTM and CDR2 is ANQGSEA. This CDR3 reads CSVEEQGRDGQFF. DNA for the CDR3: TGCAGCGTTGAGGAACAGGGTAGGGATGGGCAGTTCTTC.

In its sample, this clonotype was seen a few times. The CDR3 spells CASSLGTGRYNEQFF. The CDR3 nucleotides read TGTGCCAGCAGCCTGGGGACAGGACGTTACAATGAGCAGTTCTTC. This chain joins TRBV7-9 and TRBJ2-1; 8 bases match TRBD1. After removal of 5 bases from V and 4 bases from J, the junction contained 7 bases not matched to a gene. The CDR3 is 15 amino acids. Germline values: CDR1 SEHNR, CDR2 FQNEAQ (reference sequence).

The table lists this clonotype with a count of one. At one boundary the junction diverges from the germline segment, which might be a read error. The V gene is TRBV29-1, the J gene TRBJ2-7, with a possible D match to TRBD1 (7 bases). This CDR3 is 14 amino acids long. The germline V gene has CDR1 SQVTM and CDR2 ANQGSEA. The CDR3 sequence: CSVEVSRGAYEQYF. The CDR3 DNA reads as TGCAGCGTGGAAGTGAGCAGGGGGGCCTACGAGCAGTACTTC.

J is TRBJ2-3 and V is TRBV18; D ambiguous. The CDR3 covers 15 residues. Trimming took off 2 bases at V and 2 bases at J, with 11 bases between the two ends. Germline V gene data show CDR1 as KGHSH and CDR2 as LQKENI. The CDR3: CASSPRAVATDTQYF. CDR3 in DNA: TGTGCCAGCTCACCAAGGGCGGTGGCCACAGATACGCAGTATTTT.

This clonotype was counted at least ten times. This chain uses TRBV29-1 with TRBJ2-3; tentatively, D is TRBD1 (6 bases). Looked up from germline, CDR1 is SQVTM and CDR2 is ANQGSEA. CDR3 length: 14 residues. With 7 bases removed from V and 1 base from J, the gap between germline ends came to 15 bases. CDR3 loop: CSASGVWGTDTQYF. CDR3 sequence (DNA): TGCAGCGCCTCAGGGGTTTGGGGCACAGATACGCAGTATTTT.

This chain links TRBV6-1 with TRBJ1-2, with D tentatively TRBD1 (5 bases). V gave up 7 bases and J gave up 4 bases, with 22 bases separating them. The CDR3 is 16 residues long. Germline-derived CDR1 and CDR2 are MNHNS and SASEGT. In DNA form, the CDR3 reads TGTGCCAGCATTCCTACCCCCGGGACTCTCTTCTATGGCTACACCTTC. It is translated as CASIPTPGTLFYGYTF.

This clonotype was seen many times. This sequence joins TRBV29-1 and TRBJ2-4; tentatively, D is TRBD1 (6 bases). The V gene lost 5 bases and the J gene lost 3 bases, with 11 bases spanning the gap. CDR1 and CDR2 from the germline V gene are SQVTM and ANQGSEA. The CDR3 totals 13 residues. As DNA, the CDR3 is TGCAGCGTTCGTCCGGACAGCAAAAACATTCAGTACTTC. Protein: CSVRPDSKNIQYF.

This clonotype occurred once. The CDR3 sequence: CATAWDRNTEAFF. CDR3 DNA sequence: TGTGCCACCGCTTGGGACAGGAACACTGAAGCTTTCTTT. The chain carries TRBV15 and TRBJ1-1; TRBD1 matches 7 bases. The CDR3 is 13 amino acids. Germline trimming cut 8 bases from V and 1 base from J; bases unmatched to any gene: 4. The germline V gene has CDR1 LNHNV and CDR2 YYDKDF (reference sequence).

This clonotype occurred a few times. The V call is TRBV29-1, the J call TRBJ2-5; TRBD1 might be the D (6 bases). Trimming took 6 bases from V and 4 from J, leaving 15 bases between them. Germline loops: CDR1 SQVTM, CDR2 ANQGSEA. The CDR3 loop spans 13 amino acids. CDR3 nucleotide sequence: TGCAGCGTGAGGTCAGGGGCGCTAGAGACCCAGTACTTC. Its translation is CSVRSGALETQYF.

The rearrangement joins TRBV10-3 to TRBJ1-4, with TRBD1 identical over 9 bases. J lost 9 bases, V lost 3 bases, and 5 bases had no gene match. The CDR3 is made up of 14 amino acids. Germline CDR1 is ENHRY and CDR2 is SYGVKD. The CDR3 here is CAISEGTGIQKLFF. As DNA, the CDR3 is TGTGCCATCAGTGAAGGGACAGGGATTCAAAAACTGTTTTTT.

This clonotype was observed a handful of times. The rearrangement uses TRBV12-3 or TRBV12-4 and TRBJ1-5; the D gene is possibly TRBD1 (5 bases). The V end lost 1 base, the J end lost 5 bases, and 6 bases lay between the germline ends. CDR3 length equals 13 residues. The CDR3 spells CASSLGQYQPQHF. As DNA, the CDR3 is TGTGCCAGCAGTTTAGGACAGTATCAGCCCCAGCATTTT.

This clonotype was seen a handful of times. The V gene is TRBV4-2, the J gene TRBJ2-5; D is ambiguous. The end of the DNA aligns better with TRBJ2-7, so the J call may be wrong. CDR1 is LGHNA, CDR2 YNFKEQ, per germline. This CDR3 region has 16 residues. CDR3 sequence reads: CASSQDRAAWDYEQYF. DNA of the CDR3: TGTGCCAGCAGCCAAGATAGGGCGGCGTGGGACTACGAGCAGTACTTC.

The rearrangement joins TRBV3-1 to TRBJ1-1; D is undetermined. Trimming removed 3 bases at V and 4 bases at J, with 6 bases between. In germline, CDR1 is LGHDT, CDR2 YNNKEL (reference sequence). The CDR3 extends over 12 amino acids. CDR3 sequence (DNA): TGTGCCAGCAGCCATGGCGGCACTGAAGCTTTCTTT. Its translation: CASSHGGTEAFF.

As concerns this clonotype: A junction end diverges from the germline sequence, so it may reflect a read error. CDR3 in amino acids: CASSLLSGLGNRPQHF. The CDR3 DNA reads as TGTGCCAGCAGTTTACTGTCAGGGCTGGGAAATCGGCCCCAGCATTTT. V usage is TRBV27 and J usage is TRBJ1-5, with D perhaps matching TRBD1 (5 bases). Germline V gene data show CDR1 as MNHEY and CDR2 as SMNVEV (reference sequence). CDR3 length: 16 residues.

The chain carries TRBV28 and TRBJ2-5; weak D call: TRBD2 (5 bases). The CDR3 is 14 residues long. Trimming removed 10 bases at V and 4 bases at J, with 19 bases between. Germline V gene sequence: CDR1 MDHEN, CDR2 SYDVKM. CDR3 sequence reads: CANWEIEGRETQYF. The CDR3 DNA reads TGTGCCAACTGGGAGATTGAGGGCCGAGAGACCCAGTACTTC.

In regard to this clonotype: Germline and junction disagree at one end, which may indicate a read error. The V gene is TRBV4-1, the J gene TRBJ2-3; D is unresolved. Germline V gives CDR1 MGHRA, CDR2 YSYEKL. The CDR3 totals 14 residues. CDR3 bases: TGCGCCAGCAGCCAAGTCACGGCCACAGATACACAGTATTTT. Translated, it gives CASSQVTATDTQYF.

This clonotype was observed at least ten times. The chain recombines TRBV9 with TRBJ2-1; 9 bases are a match to TRBD2. Losses at the gene ends were 3 bases for V and 9 bases for J; bases not matched to a gene: 10. The germline CDR1 and CDR2 sequences are SGDLS and YYNGEE. This CDR3 is built from 15 residues. The CDR3: CASSASGGRATEQFF. The CDR3 DNA follows: TGTGCCAGCAGCGCTAGCGGCGGGAGGGCCACTGAGCAGTTCTTC.

In this sample, this clonotype turned up a few times. The J gene is TRBJ2-7, the V gene TRBV12-3 or TRBV12-4; perhaps TRBD2 as D (6 bases). The CDR3 loop spans 11 amino acids. Trimming cost V 8 bases and J 2 bases, with 7 bases left between them. The CDR3: CASGGTYEQYF. CDR3 nucleotides: TGTGCCAGCGGCGGGACCTACGAGCAGTACTTC.

This clonotype came up many times. The chain recombines TRBV7-2 with TRBJ2-3; 10 nucleotides align to TRBD2. The junction had 9 bases not matched to a gene; V was cut back by 1 base and J by 5 bases. The V gene's germline CDR1 is SGHTA and CDR2 FQGNSA. This CDR3 comprises 17 residues. CDR3 sequence: CASSLESLAGVVDTQYF. CDR3 in DNA: TGTGCCAGCAGCTTAGAGTCCCTAGCGGGAGTCGTAGATACGCAGTATTTT.

This chain joins TRBV6-2 or TRBV6-3 and TRBJ2-7; D is perhaps TRBD1 (5 bases). Germline values: CDR1 MNHEY, CDR2 SVGEGT. The V end was cut by 2 bases, the J end by 3 bases, with 8 bases between. This CDR3 contains 13 residues. The CDR3, as DNA: TGTGCCAGCAGTTACGGGGCCTACTACGAGCAGTACTTC. This encodes CASSYGAYYEQYF.

This clonotype was detected only a few times. The rearrangement links TRBV12-3 or TRBV12-4 to TRBJ2-5; D not resolved. This CDR3 has 14 amino acids. V was shortened by 3 bases and J by 1 base, with 9 bases between the two germline ends. CDR3 sequence: CASSFVGGQETQYF. CDR3 nucleotide sequence: TGTGCCAGCAGTTTTGTTGGCGGCCAAGAGACCCAGTACTTC.

The chain carries TRBV7-8 and TRBJ2-1, with D possibly TRBD1 on 6 matching bases. The germline V and J ends were trimmed by 3 bases and 5 bases, with 17 bases remaining between them. The V gene's germline CDR1 is SGHVS and CDR2 FQNEAQ. The CDR3 is made up of 16 amino acids. This chain's CDR3 is CASSFPDSEGDNEQFF. CDR3 DNA: TGTGCCAGCAGCTTCCCGGACAGTGAGGGGGACAATGAGCAGTTCTTC.

This clonotype was counted between two and nine times. This chain links TRBV18 with TRBJ2-1; D is ambiguous. The end of the DNA aligns better with TRBJ2-7, so the J call may be wrong. The CDR3 sequence is 15 residues long. CDR1 and CDR2 (germline): KGHSH, LQKENI. The CDR3 sequence is CASSLSAPFTSEQYF. DNA for the CDR3: TGTGCCAGCTCACTGTCGGCCCCTTTTACAAGCGAGCAGTACTTC.